Shown below are 18 T cell receptor beta chains from a single sample sequenced in a study of CD8+ T cells in alopecia areata. Sequencing relied on a cDNA template that was reverse transcribed from extracted RNA. Produced via immunoSEQ multiplex PCR; TCRdb's table is partial and in-frame only. The sample lists about 130,000 clones, about 49% occurring once. The sequenced sample was CD8+ T cells sorted from blood, obtained at week 0. These receptors were taken from a human donor with alopecia areata.

The V gene is TRBV27, the J gene TRBJ2-7; TRBD1 is a possible D gene (5 bases). V shed 2 bases and J shed 0 bases, with 8 bases lying between them. The CDR3 is 14 amino acids. Germline V lookup: CDR1 MNHEY, CDR2 SMNVEV (reference sequence). CDR3 bases: TGTGCCAGCAGTTTACAGGGATTCTCCTACGAGCAGTACTTC. This translates into CASSLQGFSYEQYF.

This chain uses TRBV27 with TRBJ1-3; D gene ambiguous. The CDR3 is 15 amino acids. Germline V gene data show CDR1 as MNHEY and CDR2 as SMNVEV (reference sequence). V shed 5 bases and J shed 0 bases, with 11 bases lying between them. This chain's CDR3 is CASSPDFNSGNTIYF. The CDR3 nucleotides read TGTGCCAGCAGTCCAGACTTCAACTCTGGAAACACCATATATTTT.

A few counts support this clone. The gene calls are TRBV4-1 and TRBJ1-2; D is possibly TRBD1 (6 bases). Trimming removed 1 base at V and 7 bases at J, with 22 bases between. This CDR3 region has 17 residues. Germline assignment: CDR1 MGHRA and CDR2 YSYEKL. The CDR3 loop reads CASSQARGDRTQSGYTF. The CDR3 bases are TGCGCCAGCAGCCAAGCCCGGGGAGACAGGACGCAATCTGGCTACACCTTC.

The chain is built from TRBV30 and TRBJ2-7, with 8 bases lining up with TRBD1. There are 13 residues in the CDR3. CDR1 and CDR2 from the germline V gene are GTSNPN and SVGIG (reference sequence). This CDR3 is CVAWGTGSYEQYF. The CDR3 region has the DNA TGTGTGGCCTGGGGGACAGGTTCCTACGAGCAGTACTTC.

This clone has a handful of counts. The DNA for the CDR3 is TGTGCCAGCAGTTTAGCCCTGACAGGGAACGAGCAGTACTTC. It translates to CASSLALTGNEQYF. The genes are TRBV27 and TRBJ2-7; 7 positions match TRBD1. CDR1 and CDR2 from the germline V gene are MNHEY and SMNVEV (reference sequence). The trim removed 2 bases at V and 5 bases at J, leaving 6 bases unmatched. The CDR3 totals 14 residues.

This clone was observed a few times. The rearrangement uses TRBV27 and TRBJ2-3, with D possibly TRBD1 on 6 matching bases. This CDR3 has 15 amino acids. Germline-derived CDR1 and CDR2 are MNHEY and SMNVEV (reference sequence). V was pared by 7 bases and J by 2 bases, with 16 bases between. CDR3 bases: TGTGCCAGCATGACCGGGACACCCTACACAGATACGCAGTATTTT. As protein: CASMTGTPYTDTQYF.

The chain links TRBV29-1 to TRBJ2-2; 9 nucleotides line up with TRBD1. The germline gives CDR1 SQVTM, CDR2 ANQGSEA. The J segment lost 4 bases and the V segment lost 7 bases, leaving 10 bases of the junction unmatched. This CDR3 is 15 amino acids long. DNA of the CDR3: TGCAGCGGACTCGGAGGGACAGGGCCCACCGGGGAGCTGTTTTTT. Translating gives CSGLGGTGPTGELFF.

The rearrangement uses TRBV7-2 and TRBJ2-7, with D perhaps TRBD2 (7 bases). V was pared by 3 bases and J by 2 bases, with 11 bases between. CDR1 and CDR2 (germline): SGHTA, FQGNSA. The CDR3 sequence is 14 residues long. DNA for the CDR3: TGTGCCAGCAGCTTGGCGGGGGCCGCCTACGAGCAGTACTTC. Its protein is CASSLAGAAYEQYF.

This clone has just a few counts. The gene calls are TRBV29-1 and TRBJ2-1, with D unresolved. CDR3 length: 11 residues. V shed 5 bases and J shed 4 bases, with 6 bases lying between them. Germline CDR1 and CDR2: SQVTM and ANQGSEA. CDR3 in amino acids: CSVYQYNEQFF. For the CDR3, the DNA is TGCAGCGTTTATCAGTACAATGAGCAGTTCTTC.

This clone came up a few times. The chain combines TRBV7-9 with TRBJ2-1; D is unclear. Deletions cut 6 bases from V and 12 bases from J, with 9 bases between. Per germline, CDR1 SEHNR and CDR2 FQNEAQ (reference sequence). There are 10 residues in the CDR3. The CDR3, as DNA: TGTGCCAGCAGTCCCAACGGGCAGTTCTTC. It encodes CASSPNGQFF.

This clone was seen only a few times. This chain links TRBV4-1 with TRBJ1-5; no firm D call. The CDR3 spans 15 residues. Germline V gives CDR1 MGHRA, CDR2 YSYEKL. V gave up 0 bases and J gave up 0 bases, with 6 bases separating them. DNA for the CDR3: TGCGCCAGCAGCCAAGAGTCAGGTAGCAATCAGCCCCAGCATTTT. Translating it yields CASSQESGSNQPQHF.

This chain uses TRBV18 with TRBJ2-5; 7 nucleotides align to TRBD1. V dropped 2 bases and J dropped 4; count of bases not matched to a gene: 10. This CDR3 region has 16 residues. Germline lookup yields CDR1 KGHSH and CDR2 LQKENI. The CDR3, as DNA: TGTGCCAGCTCACCATCAACAGGGGAGATGGGAGAGACCCAGTACTTC. This codes for CASSPSTGEMGETQYF.

V and J are TRBV30 and TRBJ2-2; D may be TRBD1 (5 bases). Trimming shortened V by 6 bases and J by 4 bases, and 12 bases separated the two germline ends. The germline V gene has CDR1 GTSNPN and CDR2 SVGIG (reference sequence). This CDR3 has 13 amino acids. The CDR3 loop is CACNTGVTGELFF. The CDR3 DNA follows: TGTGCCTGTAACACAGGAGTCACCGGGGAGCTGTTTTTT.

The rearrangement joins TRBV29-1 to TRBJ1-2, with D perhaps TRBD1 (6 bases). CDR1 and CDR2 from the germline V gene are SQVTM and ANQGSEA. This CDR3 region has 12 residues. V lost 8 bases and J 4 bases, leaving 14 bases between the germline ends. The CDR3 reads CSLNREGYGYTF. The CDR3 DNA reads TGCAGCCTAAACAGGGAAGGCTATGGCTACACCTTC.

This clone turned up a few times. The V call is TRBV18, the J call TRBJ2-2; the D gene is possibly TRBD1 (5 bases). V dropped 2 bases and J dropped 0 bases, with 7 bases sitting between them. Germline V gene data show CDR1 as KGHSH and CDR2 as LQKENI. The CDR3 runs to 15 residues. The CDR3 nucleotides are TGTGCCAGCTCACCAAAGGGGCCGAACACCGGGGAGCTGTTTTTT. Translating it yields CASSPKGPNTGELFF.

The chain employs TRBV2 and TRBJ1-1, with D possibly TRBD1 on 5 matching bases. CDR1 is SNHLY and CDR2 is FYNNEI in the germline V gene. This CDR3 comprises 14 residues. Trimming stripped 6 bases from V and 0 bases from J, with 11 bases between. The CDR3 sequence: CASRMTDMNTEAFF. CDR3 nucleotides: TGTGCCAGCAGGATGACAGACATGAACACTGAAGCTTTCTTT.

This chain uses TRBV6-5 with TRBJ2-7; D is ambiguous. Between the trimmed V and J ends, which lost 8 bases and 4 bases, there was a span of 6 bases. Germline loops: CDR1 MNHEY, CDR2 SVGAGI. CDR3 length: 10 residues. CDR3 DNA: TGTGCCAGCGGCCGATACGAGCAGTACTTC. Its protein is CASGRYEQYF.

This chain uses TRBV13 with TRBJ2-3; maybe TRBD2 (6 bases). The V gene's germline CDR1 is PRHDT and CDR2 FYEKMQ (reference sequence). V lost 5 bases, J lost 1 base, and 13 bases lay in between. The CDR3 has 15 residues. The CDR3, as DNA: TGTGCCAGCAGCACTGGGGGGTTGGGCACAGATACGCAGTATTTT. This sequence encodes CASSTGGLGTDTQYF.